Here is one T cell receptor (beta chain) with its context. The V gene lost 3 bases and the J gene lost 5 bases, with 11 bases spanning the gap. Germline V gene lookup returns CDR1 SGHDT and CDR2 YYEEEE. The CDR3 is 14 residues long. The protocol was immunoSEQ multiplex PCR, while the TCRdb copy is restricted to in-frame clones and leaves out a portion. The sample includes 100,000 or so clones, 75% to 90% of them seen just once. This specimen comes from a study of control samples from healthy donors and cancer patients. Sequencing was done on a sample of blood. The clonotype was recovered from a man younger than 40 in good health. The chain uses TRBV5-6 and TRBJ2-2; D is undetermined. CDR3 loop: CASSSHSLTGELFF. CDR3 nucleotides: TGTGCCAGCAGCTCGCACAGCTTAACCGGGGAGCTGTTTTTT.